A single sample gave rise to the 21 T cell receptor beta chains below, sequenced in a study of blood T cell repertoires in COVID-19. Profiled with immunoSEQ multiplex PCR; TCRdb holds only in-frame clones, not every one. Among around 360,000 clones listed, over 75% were seen once. Sequencing was done on a sample of PBMCs or T cells enriched from blood (not recorded which). Receptor source: a man in his forties in a cohort exposed to, infected with or recovered from COVID-19 (not recorded which).

The chain couples TRBV11-2 to TRBJ1-1; D gene ambiguous. Germline CDR1 reads SGHAT; CDR2 reads FQNNGV. V lost 0 bases and J lost 3, with 17 bases in between. The CDR3 totals 17 residues. This CDR3 is CASSLDRAGGGYTEAFF. The CDR3 nucleotides read TGTGCCAGCAGCTTAGATAGGGCAGGAGGAGGCTACACTGAAGCTTTCTTT.

V is TRBV9 and J is TRBJ2-1; D perhaps matches TRBD2 (5 bases). Trimming took off 0 bases at V and 7 bases at J, with 17 bases between the two ends. The CDR3 runs 16 residues. From germline, CDR1 is SGDLS and CDR2 YYNGEE. The CDR3 nucleotides read TGTGCCAGCAGCGTAGGGCTTAGAGGGTACTTGAATGAGCAGTTCTTC. The encoded protein is CASSVGLRGYLNEQFF.

V usage is TRBV24-1 and J usage is TRBJ2-3, with 13 bases aligning to TRBD2. Germline CDR1 KGHDR, CDR2 SFDVKD. V lost 4 bases and J lost 4; bases outside the gene matches: 10. The CDR3 has 18 residues. The CDR3 spells CATSDTRTSGSPADTQYF. The CDR3 bases are TGTGCCACCAGTGACACCCGGACTAGCGGGAGTCCCGCAGATACGCAGTATTTT.

This clone showed up just once. The chain combines TRBV12-3 or TRBV12-4 with TRBJ1-2, with unresolved D. The CDR3 totals 12 residues. Deletions cut 6 bases from V and 10 bases from J, with 15 bases between. This chain's CDR3 is CASRMDGRDYTF. CDR3 coding DNA: TGTGCCAGCAGAATGGACGGTCGGGACTACACCTTC.

The chain employs TRBV28 and TRBJ1-2, with a possible D match to TRBD1 (5 bases). This CDR3 comprises 11 residues. The germline V gene has CDR1 MDHEN and CDR2 SYDVKM. The ends were cut back, 8 bases at V and 5 bases at J, with 9 bases in the middle. The CDR3 DNA reads as TGTGCCAGCGTAGGGGAATATGGCTACACCTTC. Translating it yields CASVGEYGYTF.

The rearrangement uses TRBV9 and TRBJ2-2; 8 bases are shared with TRBD2. The J segment lost 6 bases and the V segment lost 3 bases, leaving 10 bases of the junction unmatched. Germline CDR1 reads SGDLS; CDR2 reads YYNGEE. The CDR3 spans 16 residues. In DNA, the CDR3 is TGTGCCAGCAGCGAAACGGGCGGGAGGATAGCCGGGGAGCTGTTTTTT. Translated, it gives CASSETGGRIAGELFF.

A single count supports this clone. This chain uses TRBV5-4 with TRBJ2-1; 10 positions match TRBD1. This CDR3 contains 14 residues. Losses at the gene ends were 3 bases for V and 7 bases for J; bases not matched to a gene: 4. Germline V CDR1 and CDR2: SGHNT, YYREEE (reference sequence). The CDR3 spells CASSYPGQGNEQFF. The CDR3 DNA reads TGTGCCAGCAGCTATCCGGGACAGGGGAATGAGCAGTTCTTC. Combining the CDR3 with reference TRBV5-4 and TRBJ2-1 gives the whole variable domain ETGVTQSPTHLIKTRGQQVTLRCSSQSGHNTVSWYQQALGQGPQFIFQYYREEENGRGNFPPRFSGLQFPNYSSELNVNALELDDSALYLCASSYPGQGNEQFFGPGTRLTVL.

V gene TRBV19 combines with J gene TRBJ1-1, with D maybe TRBD1 (5 bases). V was pared by 2 bases and J by 4 bases, with 8 bases between. CDR3 length: 13 residues. The germline CDR1 and CDR2 sequences are LNHDA and SQIVND (reference sequence). In DNA, the CDR3 is TGTGCCAGTAGTATAAACAGGTTCACTGAAGCTTTCTTT. This translates into CASSINRFTEAFF.

The chain links TRBV21-1 to TRBJ2-4; TRBD1 is taken as the D call from the table, unchecked against the DNA. TRBV21-1 is termed a pseudogene. The length of the CDR3 is 15 residues. This chain's CDR3 is CASSTKCFAKNIQYF. The CDR3 DNA is TGTGCCAGCAGCACCAAATGTTTTGCCAAAAACATTCAGTACTTC.

This clone was found a few times. The DNA of the CDR3 is TGTGCCAGCAACGAGGGACAGACCTTGAACTATGGCTACACCTTC. Its translation is CASNEGQTLNYGYTF. This chain links TRBV6-5 with TRBJ1-2; 7 bases are shared with TRBD1. The trim removed 7 bases at V and 2 bases at J, leaving 10 bases unmatched. CDR1 is MNHEY and CDR2 is SVGAGI in the germline V gene. CDR3 length: 15 amino acids.

The rearrangement uses TRBV15 and TRBJ1-4; 12 nucleotides match TRBD1. CDR1 and CDR2 (germline): LNHNV, YYDKDF (reference sequence). This CDR3 spans 16 amino acids. V trimming: 0 bases; J trimming: 7 bases; junction bases outside the gene matches: 3. In DNA, the CDR3 is TGTGCCACCAGCAGAGATCGGGACAGGGGGCTTGAAAAACTGTTTTTT. The encoded protein is CATSRDRDRGLEKLFF.

The V call is TRBV7-9, the J call TRBJ2-3, with D possibly matching TRBD1 (5 bases). Germline CDR1 is SEHNR and CDR2 is FQNEAQ (reference sequence). V was cut by 4 bases and J by 5 bases, with 16 bases left in between. This CDR3 comprises 15 residues. CDR3 nucleotides: TGTGCCAGCAGCTCCCTGAACAGGCGGAGAGATACGCAGTATTTT. Translated: CASSSLNRRRDTQYF.

The rearrangement joins TRBV5-1 to TRBJ2-1; possible D gene TRBD1, 6 bases. The CDR3 has 15 amino acids. V was pared by 0 bases and J by 6 bases, with 13 bases between. Germline CDR1 is SGHRS and CDR2 is YFSETQ. The CDR3 sequence is CASSLVRQGPNEQFF. The CDR3 DNA sequence: TGCGCCAGCAGCTTGGTGAGGCAGGGGCCCAATGAGCAGTTCTTC.

This clone appeared a single time. The rearrangement links TRBV27 to TRBJ2-7; 8 positions agree with TRBD2. Germline values: CDR1 MNHEY, CDR2 SMNVEV (reference sequence). The CDR3 runs to 14 residues. V shed 3 bases, J shed 3 bases, and the junction held 4 bases outside the gene matches. The CDR3 bases are TGTGCCAGCAGTTTCTCTGCGGGAGGCTACGAGCAGTACTTC. Translating gives CASSFSAGGYEQYF.

This chain connects TRBV4-1 to TRBJ1-2, with 8 bases aligning to TRBD1. Germline trimming cut 5 bases from V and 3 bases from J; bases unmatched to any gene: 8. This CDR3 spans 15 amino acids. Germline V CDR1 and CDR2: MGHRA, YSYEKL. The CDR3: CASSSYSGGDYGYTF. The CDR3 DNA reads as TGCGCCAGCAGCTCATACTCAGGGGGCGACTATGGCTACACCTTC.

The rearrangement uses TRBV6-6 and TRBJ2-3; a weak D match, TRBD2 (6 bases). The CDR3 length is 16 residues. Trimming removed 0 bases at V and 2 bases at J, with 12 bases between. Looked up from germline, CDR1 is MNHNY and CDR2 is SVGAGI (reference sequence). CDR3 in amino acids: CASSYSRAGFTDTQYF. In DNA form, the CDR3 reads TGTGCCAGCAGTTACTCTCGGGCGGGATTCACAGATACGCAGTATTTT.

The V gene is TRBV4-1, the J gene TRBJ2-1; 8 positions match TRBD2. V lost 1 base to trimming and J lost 2 bases; unmatched junction nucleotides: 7. Germline lookup yields CDR1 MGHRA and CDR2 YSYEKL. This CDR3 has 17 residues. The CDR3 here is CASSQVPLGRAYNEQFF. The DNA of the CDR3 is TGCGCCAGCAGCCAAGTGCCCCTCGGGAGGGCCTACAATGAGCAGTTCTTC.

The genes are TRBV6-5 and TRBJ1-2; D gene ambiguous. Trimming removed 9 bases at V and 1 base at J, with 15 bases between. In germline, CDR1 is MNHEY, CDR2 SVGAGI. This CDR3 contains 14 residues. Written as DNA, the CDR3 is TGTGCCAGTAACCGCGACGGCGGTAACTATGGCTACACCTTC. This sequence encodes CASNRDGGNYGYTF.

Concerning this clone: This specimen includes other DNA sequences encoding the same CDR3. The chain couples TRBV6-4 to TRBJ1-1, with 7 bases identical to TRBD1. From germline, CDR1 is MRHNA and CDR2 SNTAGT. CDR3 length equals 13 residues. With 5 bases clipped from V and 1 base from J, the junction kept 1 base outside the gene matches. The CDR3 loop is CASSRTGNTEAFF. In DNA form, the CDR3 reads TGTGCCAGCAGTCGGACAGGGAACACTGAAGCTTTCTTT.

This sequence joins TRBV4-1 and TRBJ2-7; the match to TRBD2 covers 7 bases. The CDR3 consists of 14 residues. The junction had 2 bases not matched to a gene; V was cut back by 0 bases and J by 3 bases. Germline V gene sequence: CDR1 MGHRA, CDR2 YSYEKL. The CDR3 sequence: CASSQDWGGYEQYF. The CDR3 coding sequence is TGCGCCAGCAGCCAAGACTGGGGGGGCTACGAGCAGTACTTC.

V and J are TRBV10-1 and TRBJ2-1, with 15 bases lining up with TRBD2. CDR1 is WNHNN and CDR2 is SYGVQD in the germline V gene (reference sequence). The trim removed 5 bases at V and 2 bases at J, leaving 1 base unmatched. The CDR3 extends over 16 amino acids. The DNA for the CDR3 is TGCGCCAGCAGTAGGACTAGCGGGGGGGCCTACAATGAGCAGTTCTTC. Amino acids: CASSRTSGGAYNEQFF.